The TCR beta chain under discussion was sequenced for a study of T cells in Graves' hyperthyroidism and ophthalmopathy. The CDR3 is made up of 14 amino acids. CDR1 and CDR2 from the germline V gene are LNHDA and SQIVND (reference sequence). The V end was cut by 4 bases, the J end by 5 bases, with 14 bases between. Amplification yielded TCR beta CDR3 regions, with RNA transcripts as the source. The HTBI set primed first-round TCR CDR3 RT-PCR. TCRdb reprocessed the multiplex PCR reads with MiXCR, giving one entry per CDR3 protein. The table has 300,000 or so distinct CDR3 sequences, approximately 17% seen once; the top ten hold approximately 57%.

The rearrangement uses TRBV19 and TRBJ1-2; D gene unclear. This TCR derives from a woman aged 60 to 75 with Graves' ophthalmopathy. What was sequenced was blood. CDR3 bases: TGTGCCAGTAGTAGAACGGACCGTCTGTATGGCTACACCTTC. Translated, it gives CASSRTDRLYGYTF. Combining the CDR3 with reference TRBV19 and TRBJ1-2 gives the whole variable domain DGGITQSPKYLFRKEGQNVTLSCEQNLNHDAMYWYRQDPGQGLRLIYYSQIVNDFQKGDIAEGYSVSREKKESFPLTVTSAQKNPTAFYLCASSRTDRLYGYTFGSGTRLTVV.